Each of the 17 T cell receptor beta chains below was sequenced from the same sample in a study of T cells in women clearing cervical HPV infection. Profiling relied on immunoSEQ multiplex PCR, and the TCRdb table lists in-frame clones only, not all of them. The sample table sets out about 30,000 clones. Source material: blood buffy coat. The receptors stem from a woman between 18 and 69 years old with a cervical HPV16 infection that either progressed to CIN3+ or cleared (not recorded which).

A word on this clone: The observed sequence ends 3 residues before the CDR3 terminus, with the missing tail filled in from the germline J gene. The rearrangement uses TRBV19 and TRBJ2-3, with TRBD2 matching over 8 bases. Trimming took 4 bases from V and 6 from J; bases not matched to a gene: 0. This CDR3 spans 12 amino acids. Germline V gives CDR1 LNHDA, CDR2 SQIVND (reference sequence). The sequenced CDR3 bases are TGTGCCAGTAGTAGACTAGCGGATACG. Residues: CASSRLADT. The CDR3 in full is CASSRLADTQYF.

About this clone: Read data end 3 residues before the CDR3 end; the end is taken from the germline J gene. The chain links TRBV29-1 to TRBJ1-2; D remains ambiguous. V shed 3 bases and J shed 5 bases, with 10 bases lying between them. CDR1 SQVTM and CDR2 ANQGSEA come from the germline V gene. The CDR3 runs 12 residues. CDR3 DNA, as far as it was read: TGCAGCGTTGAGAGCAGGCTATATGGC. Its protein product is CSVESRLYG. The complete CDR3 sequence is CSVESRLYGYTF.

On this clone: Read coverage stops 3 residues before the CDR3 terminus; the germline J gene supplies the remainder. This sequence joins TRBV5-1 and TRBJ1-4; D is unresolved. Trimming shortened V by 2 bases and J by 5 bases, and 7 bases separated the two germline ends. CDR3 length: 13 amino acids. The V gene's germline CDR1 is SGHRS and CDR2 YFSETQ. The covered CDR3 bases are TGCGCCAGCAGCTTCGGCGGCAATGAAAAA. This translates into CASSFGGNEK. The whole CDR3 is CASSFGGNEKLFF.

The sequenced CDR3 bases are TGTGCCAGCAGGGGACTAGCGGGTCACAATGAG. Its translation: CASRGLAGHNE. The CDR3 in full is CASRGLAGHNEQFF. The chain uses TRBV5-6 and TRBJ2-1; 12 bases match TRBD2. The read terminates 3 residues ahead of where the CDR3 ends, so the germline J gene completes it. The CDR3 covers 14 residues. CDR1 is SGHDT and CDR2 is YYEEEE in the germline V gene. The ends lost 5 bases at V and 5 bases at J; junction bases unmatched: 2.

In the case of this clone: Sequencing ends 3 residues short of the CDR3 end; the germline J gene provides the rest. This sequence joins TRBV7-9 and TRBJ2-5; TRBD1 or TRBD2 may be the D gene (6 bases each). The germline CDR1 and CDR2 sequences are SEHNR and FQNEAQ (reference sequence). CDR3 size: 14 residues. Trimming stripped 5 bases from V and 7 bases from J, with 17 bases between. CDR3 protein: CASSHTQGGGTQYF. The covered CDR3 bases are TGTGCCAGCAGCCATACCCAAGGGGGAGGGACC.

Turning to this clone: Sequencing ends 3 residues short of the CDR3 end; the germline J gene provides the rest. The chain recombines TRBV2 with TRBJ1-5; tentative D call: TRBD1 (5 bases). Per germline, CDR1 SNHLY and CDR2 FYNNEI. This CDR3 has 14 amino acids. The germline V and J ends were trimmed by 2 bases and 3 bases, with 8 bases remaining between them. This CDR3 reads CASSEQGFNQPQHF. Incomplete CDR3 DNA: TGTGCCAGCAGTGAACAGGGTTTCAATCAGCCC.

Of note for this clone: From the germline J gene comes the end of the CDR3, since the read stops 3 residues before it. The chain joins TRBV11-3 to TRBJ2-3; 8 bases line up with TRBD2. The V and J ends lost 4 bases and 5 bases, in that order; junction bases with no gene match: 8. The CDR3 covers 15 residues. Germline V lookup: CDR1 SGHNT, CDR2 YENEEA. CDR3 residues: CASSSRAGAGDTQYF. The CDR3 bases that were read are TGTGCCAGCAGCTCCCGAGCGGGAGCAGGAGATACG.

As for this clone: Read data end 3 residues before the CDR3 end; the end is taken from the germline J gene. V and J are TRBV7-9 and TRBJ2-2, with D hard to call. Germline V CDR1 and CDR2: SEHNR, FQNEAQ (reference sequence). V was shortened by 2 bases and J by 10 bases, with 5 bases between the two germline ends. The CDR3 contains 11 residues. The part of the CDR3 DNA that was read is TGTGCCAGCAGCTTAAATAAGGAG. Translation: CASSLNKE. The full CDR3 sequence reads CASSLNKELFF.

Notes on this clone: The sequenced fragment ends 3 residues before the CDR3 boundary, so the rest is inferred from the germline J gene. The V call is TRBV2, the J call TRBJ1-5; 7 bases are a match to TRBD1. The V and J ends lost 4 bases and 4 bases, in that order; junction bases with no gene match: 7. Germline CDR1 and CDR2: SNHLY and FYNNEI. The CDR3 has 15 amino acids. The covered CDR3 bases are TGTGCCAGCAGTGCACAGGGGTTATGGAATCAGCCC. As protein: CASSAQGLWNQP. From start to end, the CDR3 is CASSAQGLWNQPQHF.

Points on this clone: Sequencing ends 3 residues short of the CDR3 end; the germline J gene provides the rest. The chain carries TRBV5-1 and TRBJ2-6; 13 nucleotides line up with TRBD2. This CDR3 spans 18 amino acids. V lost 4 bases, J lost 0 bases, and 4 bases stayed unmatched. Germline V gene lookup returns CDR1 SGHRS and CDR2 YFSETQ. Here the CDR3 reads CASSQLAGGSSGANVLTF. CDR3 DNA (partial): TGCGCCAGCAGCCAACTAGCGGGAGGGAGCTCTGGGGCCAACGTC.

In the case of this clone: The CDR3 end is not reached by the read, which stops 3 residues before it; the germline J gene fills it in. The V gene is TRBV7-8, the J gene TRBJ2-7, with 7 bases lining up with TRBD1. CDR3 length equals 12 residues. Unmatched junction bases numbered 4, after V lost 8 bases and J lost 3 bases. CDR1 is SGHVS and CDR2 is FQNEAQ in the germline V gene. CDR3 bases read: TGTGCCAGCCGGGACAGAGGCTACGAG. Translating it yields CASRDRGYE. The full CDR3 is CASRDRGYEQYF. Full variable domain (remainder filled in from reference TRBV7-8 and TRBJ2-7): GAGVSQSPRYKVAKRGQDVALRCDPISGHVSLFWYQQALGQGPEFLTYFQNEAQLDKSGLPSDRFFAERPEGSVSTLKIQRTQQEDSAVYLCASRDRGYEQYFGPGTRLTVT.

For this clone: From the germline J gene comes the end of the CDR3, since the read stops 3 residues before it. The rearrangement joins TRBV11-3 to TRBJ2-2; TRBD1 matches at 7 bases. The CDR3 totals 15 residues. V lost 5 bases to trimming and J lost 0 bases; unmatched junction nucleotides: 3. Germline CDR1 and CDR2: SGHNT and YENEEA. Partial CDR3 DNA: TGTGCCAGCAGCCCCGGGACAGCGAACACCGGGGAG. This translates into CASSPGTANTGE. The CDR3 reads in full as CASSPGTANTGELFF.

The CDR3 DNA, read in part, is TGTGCCAGTAGTAGAACTCAGGGGGCGCGGAATCAGCCC. Translation gives CASSRTQGARNQP. The whole CDR3 sequence is CASSRTQGARNQPQHF. The J gene is TRBJ1-5, the V gene TRBV19, with TRBD1 identical over 8 bases. The DNA ends 3 residues before the CDR3 does, and the rest of the CDR3 is filled in from the germline J gene. The V gene end was trimmed by 4 bases and the J gene end by 4 bases; junction bases not matched to a gene: 9. Looked up from germline, CDR1 is LNHDA and CDR2 is SQIVND (reference sequence). The CDR3 totals 16 residues.

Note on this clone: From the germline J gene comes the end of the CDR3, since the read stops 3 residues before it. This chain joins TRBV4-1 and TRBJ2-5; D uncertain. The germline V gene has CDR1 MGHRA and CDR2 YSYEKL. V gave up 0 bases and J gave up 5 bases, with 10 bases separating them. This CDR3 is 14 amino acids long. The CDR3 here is CASSQDSPRETQYF. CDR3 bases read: TGCGCCAGCAGCCAAGATTCTCCCAGGGAGACC.

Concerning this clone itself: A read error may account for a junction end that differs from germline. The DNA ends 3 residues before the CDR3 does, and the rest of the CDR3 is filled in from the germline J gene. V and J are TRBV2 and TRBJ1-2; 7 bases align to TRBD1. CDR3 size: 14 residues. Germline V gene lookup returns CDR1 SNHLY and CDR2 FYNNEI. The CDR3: CAGSGEGAVYGYTF. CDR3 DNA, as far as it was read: TGTGCCGGCAGCGGTGAGGGGGCCGTTTATGGC.

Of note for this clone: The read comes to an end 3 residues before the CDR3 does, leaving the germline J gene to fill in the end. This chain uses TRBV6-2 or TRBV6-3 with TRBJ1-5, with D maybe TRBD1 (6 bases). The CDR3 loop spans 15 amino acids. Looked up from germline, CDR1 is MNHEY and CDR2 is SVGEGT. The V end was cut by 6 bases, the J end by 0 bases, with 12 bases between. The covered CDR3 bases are TGTGCCAGCAGGTTCACAGGGTTTAGCAATCAGCCC. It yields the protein CASRFTGFSNQP. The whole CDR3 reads CASRFTGFSNQPQHF.

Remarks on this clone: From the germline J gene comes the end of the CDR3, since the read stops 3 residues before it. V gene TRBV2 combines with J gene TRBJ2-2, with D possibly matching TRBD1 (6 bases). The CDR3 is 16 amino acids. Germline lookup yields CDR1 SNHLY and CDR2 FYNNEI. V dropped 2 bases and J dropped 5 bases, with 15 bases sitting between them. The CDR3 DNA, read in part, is TGTGCCAGCAGTGAATGGGGGTCAGGGGAGACCGGGGAG. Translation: CASSEWGSGETGE. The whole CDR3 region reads CASSEWGSGETGELFF.